What follows are 17 T cell receptor beta chains derived from one specimen sequenced in a study of cytomegalovirus exposure and HLA in healthy donors. Primers: 60 Vbeta forward and 13 Jbeta reverse. Profiled with immunoSEQ multiplex PCR; TCRdb holds only in-frame clones, not every one. The table has 70,000 to 100,000 clones, more than 75% seen once. Sequencing input: PBMCs. The source is a man aged 18 to 35 in good health and CMV-seronegative.

The rearrangement uses TRBV5-5 and TRBJ2-7; 9 bases agree with TRBD1. CDR1 is SGHKS, CDR2 YYEKEE, per germline (reference sequence). V trimming: 0 bases; J trimming: 3 bases; junction bases outside the gene matches: 4. The CDR3 has 15 residues. This chain's CDR3 is CASSLARTGDYEQYF. The CDR3 nucleotides read TGTGCCAGCAGCTTGGCCCGGACAGGGGACTACGAGCAGTACTTC.

This sequence joins TRBV7-6 and TRBJ2-5; 7 positions match TRBD2. Trimming took 4 bases from V and 0 from J; bases not matched to a gene: 8. The CDR3 covers 16 residues. Germline CDR1 is SGHVS and CDR2 is FNYEAQ. The CDR3 DNA reads as TGTGCCAGCAGCTCAAAGGGGCTAGCGGACCAAGAGACCCAGTACTTC. It encodes CASSSKGLADQETQYF.

The rearrangement links TRBV5-6 to TRBJ1-2; D remains ambiguous. CDR3 length equals 12 residues. The germline V gene encodes CDR1 SGHDT and CDR2 YYEEEE. Trimming shortened V by 4 bases and J by 7 bases, and 11 bases separated the two germline ends. CDR3 sequence: CASSVPDLGYTF. The CDR3 nucleotides are TGTGCCAGCAGCGTCCCAGATCTTGGCTACACCTTC.

Here the CDR3 DNA reads TGTGCCAGCAGCCAAGAAAGGCGGGGGGGCCGAGACACAGATACGCAGTATTTT. This encodes CASSQERRGGRDTDTQYF. The chain uses TRBV4-2 and TRBJ2-3, with 9 bases matching TRBD2. V lost 0 bases and J lost 2; bases outside the gene matches: 9. The CDR3 spans 18 residues. Germline loops: CDR1 LGHNA, CDR2 YNFKEQ.

The genes are TRBV2 and TRBJ1-2, with D perhaps matching TRBD1 (5 bases). The CDR3 spans 15 residues. V lost 5 bases to trimming and J lost 2 bases, with 15 bases between them. CDR1 and CDR2 from the germline V gene are SNHLY and FYNNEI. Written as DNA, the CDR3 is TGTGCCAGCAGTTTCGCCTTCGGGGGGAACTATGGCTACACCTTC. It translates to CASSFAFGGNYGYTF.

This clone occurred many times. The chain is built from TRBV6-4 and TRBJ2-2; 9 bases align to TRBD2. After removal of 3 bases from V and 4 bases from J, the junction contained 0 bases not matched to a gene. The CDR3 runs 14 residues. CDR1 and CDR2 (germline): MRHNA, SNTAGT. DNA for the CDR3: TGTGCCAGCAGTGAGCGGGGGGGCACCGGGGAGCTGTTTTTT. Its translation is CASSERGGTGELFF.

The sample holds a few counts of this clone. CDR3: CASSKRLAEYTGELFF. Written as DNA, the CDR3 is TGCGCCAGCAGCAAAAGACTAGCGGAATACACCGGGGAGCTGTTTTTT. The chain recombines TRBV4-1 with TRBJ2-2; 9 nucleotides line up with TRBD2. Germline assignment: CDR1 MGHRA and CDR2 YSYEKL. With V trimmed by 5 bases and J by 3 bases, 7 bases remained unmatched. The CDR3 sequence is 16 residues long.

The chain employs TRBV11-3 and TRBJ2-2; 8 bases match TRBD2. Trimming cost V 1 base and J 4 bases; bases outside gene matches: 8. Germline V gene data show CDR1 as SGHNT and CDR2 as YENEEA. The CDR3 loop spans 17 amino acids. The CDR3 loop is CASSLVGSGGVTGELFF. As DNA, the CDR3 is TGTGCCAGCAGCTTAGTGGGGAGCGGGGGAGTCACCGGGGAGCTGTTTTTT.

The chain has TRBV7-6 and TRBJ1-1; D is unclear. This CDR3 contains 14 residues. The germline V gene has CDR1 SGHVS and CDR2 FNYEAQ. Trimming removed 2 bases at V and 6 bases at J, with 13 bases between. CDR3: CASSLLLGVAEAFF. CDR3 DNA: TGTGCCAGCAGCTTATTACTGGGCGTAGCTGAAGCTTTCTTT.

V and J are TRBV5-1 and TRBJ2-2, with D unresolved. Trimming cost V 0 bases and J 0 bases, with 9 bases left between them. From germline, CDR1 is SGHRS and CDR2 YFSETQ. This CDR3 is 16 amino acids long. The CDR3 nucleotides read TGCGCCAGCAGCTTGGCCGCCGGGTCGAACACCGGGGAGCTGTTTTTT. Amino acids: CASSLAAGSNTGELFF.

The chain couples TRBV11-2 to TRBJ2-3; TRBD1 might be the D (6 bases). The CDR3 length is 15 residues. Trimming stripped 5 bases from V and 6 bases from J, with 18 bases between. Germline V lookup: CDR1 SGHAT, CDR2 FQNNGV. CDR3 DNA sequence: TGTGCCAGCAGCCTTCGTTTACACAGGGAGGATACGCAGTATTTT. This sequence encodes CASSLRLHREDTQYF.

The chain combines TRBV5-1 with TRBJ1-4; D might be TRBD1 (5 bases). Trimming shortened V by 4 bases and J by 4 bases, and 14 bases separated the two germline ends. Per germline, CDR1 SGHRS and CDR2 YFSETQ. The CDR3 length is 15 residues. CDR3 in DNA: TGCGCCAGCAGCCCATCAGCAGGGAATAATGAAAAACTGTTTTTT. It translates to CASSPSAGNNEKLFF.

For the CDR3, the DNA is TGCGCCAGCAGCTTGTTTGCAGGGCGCGGGGGGAACACTGAAGCTTTCTTT. Protein product: CASSLFAGRGGNTEAFF. V gene TRBV5-1 combines with J gene TRBJ1-1; possibly TRBD1 for D (5 bases). CDR3 length equals 17 residues. Germline V gene sequence: CDR1 SGHRS, CDR2 YFSETQ. Trimming took off 1 base at V and 1 base at J, with 17 bases between the two ends.

This chain joins TRBV19 and TRBJ1-3; D is possibly TRBD1 (5 bases). This CDR3 has 13 amino acids. The V end lost 8 bases, the J end lost 0 bases, and 8 bases lay between the germline ends. Germline lookup yields CDR1 LNHDA and CDR2 SQIVND (reference sequence). The CDR3 bases are TGTGCCAGTCGGGGGGACTCTGGAAACACCATATATTTT. It translates to CASRGDSGNTIYF.

This clone has only one observation. The V call is TRBV19, the J call TRBJ2-1; D may be TRBD2 (7 bases). CDR1 and CDR2 from the germline V gene are LNHDA and SQIVND (reference sequence). The CDR3 spans 15 residues. Trimming removed 3 bases from V and 6 bases from J, with 15 bases in between. CDR3 DNA: TGTGCCAGTAGTATGTGGGGGGGCGAGATCAATGAGCAGTTCTTC. Encoded protein: CASSMWGGEINEQFF.

This chain connects TRBV9 to TRBJ2-7, with 7 bases fitting TRBD1. The J segment lost 0 bases and the V segment lost 3 bases, leaving 6 bases of the junction unmatched. Per the germline V gene, CDR1 is SGDLS and CDR2 is YYNGEE. The CDR3 contains 15 residues. DNA for the CDR3: TGTGCCAGCAGCGCGGGACAGTCGAGCTCCTACGAGCAGTACTTC. Its translation: CASSAGQSSSYEQYF.

The chain joins TRBV4-1 to TRBJ2-2, with 7 bases aligning to TRBD1. The CDR3 length is 16 residues. Germline CDR1 and CDR2: MGHRA and YSYEKL. The ends lost 4 bases at V and 5 bases at J; junction bases unmatched: 10. The CDR3 reads CASSLPDRVGTGELFF. The CDR3 nucleotides are TGCGCCAGCAGCCTACCCGACAGGGTTGGGACCGGGGAGCTGTTTTTT.